This T cell receptor beta chain emerged from a study of cytomegalovirus exposure and HLA in healthy donors. Both 60 Vbeta primers and 13 Jbeta primers went into the PCR. Profiled with immunoSEQ multiplex PCR; TCRdb holds only in-frame clones, not every one. The table records 200,000 to 250,000 clones, around 80% of them present only once. The V end lost 1 base, the J end lost 5 bases, and 12 bases lay between the germline ends. The CDR3 has 15 amino acids. CDR1 is SGDLS, CDR2 YYNGEE, per germline. Study observations and caveats: With further analysis later on, most CMV-associated TCR beta chains appeared HLA-restricted. Altogether, 150 to 200 TCR beta chains were recorded as cytomegalovirus-associated. Trimming of TCR beta V- and J-genes showed a link, identified in a later analysis, to a missense DCLRE1C variant. CMV serostatus was the sole immune exposure information available.

Comments on this clone: Its antigen is not known.

The clonotype comes from a woman in her forties in good health and CMV-seropositive. The V and J genes are TRBV9 and TRBJ2-2, with D perhaps TRBD2 (5 bases). Sequenced sample: PBMCs. The CDR3 here is CASSVLGRGTGELFF. Here the CDR3 DNA reads TGTGCCAGCAGCGTACTAGGAAGAGGGACCGGGGAGCTGTTTTTT. Combining the CDR3 with reference TRBV9 and TRBJ2-2 gives the whole variable domain DSGVTQTPKHLITATGQRVTLRCSPRSGDLSVYWYQQSLDQGLQFLIQYYNGEERAKGNILERFSAQQFPDLHSELNLSSLELGDSALYFCASSVLGRGTGELFFGEGSRLTVL.